Presented here are 31 T cell receptor beta chains from one specimen sequenced in a study of response to subunit inactivated influenza vaccine. Each CDR3 protein gets one entry after TCRdb re-called the RT-PCR reads with MiXCR. This sample yields just over 300,000 distinct CDR3 sequences, of which about 20% are seen a single time; over 9% belongs to the top ten. The material was PBMCs from blood, obtained less than 22 months after vaccination. Receptors were obtained from a man aged 50 to 69 who received an inactivated influenza vaccine.

The rearrangement uses TRBV12-3 or TRBV12-4 and TRBJ1-2; D not resolved. The CDR3 has 14 residues. Trimming removed 6 bases at V and 4 bases at J, with 15 bases between. CDR3 in DNA: TGTGCCAGCAGACGGATCGGCAGAAGCTATGGCTACACCTTC. It is translated as CASRRIGRSYGYTF.

The chain has TRBV20-1 and TRBJ2-5; 7 bases align to TRBD2. After removal of 0 bases from V and 5 bases from J, the junction contained 12 bases not matched to a gene. The CDR3 contains 16 residues. Germline lookup yields CDR1 DFQATT and CDR2 SNEGSKA (reference sequence). The DNA for the CDR3 is TGCAGTGCTAGAGATCATGAACCCCGGGGAGGGGAGACCCAGTACTTC. This sequence encodes CSARDHEPRGGETQYF.

There are many counts of this clonotype. V is TRBV29-1 and J is TRBJ1-1, with D perhaps TRBD1 (6 bases). Germline V CDR1 and CDR2: SQVTM, ANQGSEA. V shed 6 bases and J shed 4 bases, with 15 bases lying between them. The CDR3 covers 13 residues. The CDR3 protein is CSVPFGGGTEAFF. For the CDR3, the DNA is TGCAGCGTACCTTTTGGGGGCGGCACTGAAGCTTTCTTT.

This clonotype appeared many times. The chain carries TRBV20-1 and TRBJ1-1; D is unresolved. Trimming left V 6 bases short and J 1 base short, with 18 bases between. Per germline, CDR1 DFQATT and CDR2 SNEGSKA (reference sequence). CDR3 length: 15 amino acids. The CDR3 nucleotides read TGCAGTGCCCTCTCGTCCGCGGGGTCGAACACTGAAGCTTTCTTT. It specifies CSALSSAGSNTEAFF.

V is TRBV24-1 and J is TRBJ2-1, with 9 bases aligning to TRBD1. Germline trimming cut 1 base from V and 4 bases from J; bases unmatched to any gene: 1. In germline, CDR1 is KGHDR, CDR2 SFDVKD. The CDR3 length is 15 residues. The CDR3 nucleotides read TGTGCCACCAGTGATTTCGGGACAGGGTACAATGAGCAGTTCTTC. Protein sequence: CATSDFGTGYNEQFF.

This clonotype occurred a few times. The gene calls are TRBV20-1 and TRBJ1-2; D unresolved. In germline, CDR1 is DFQATT, CDR2 SNEGSKA (reference sequence). This CDR3 spans 12 amino acids. V gave up 3 bases and J gave up 7 bases, with 12 bases separating them. The CDR3 sequence: CSASTVYGGYTF. For the CDR3, the DNA is TGCAGTGCTAGCACGGTCTACGGTGGCTACACCTTC.

With respect to this clonotype: This may be a read error: a much more frequent sequence differs by one nucleotide. The genes are TRBV27 and TRBJ1-2; D ambiguous. Per germline, CDR1 MNHEY and CDR2 SMNVEV (reference sequence). CDR3 size: 13 residues. The CDR3: CASCFYSNYGYTF. CDR3 DNA sequence: TGTGCCAGCTGTTTCTACAGCAACTATGGCTACACCTTC.

This chain uses TRBV6-1 with TRBJ2-1; D may match TRBD1 or TRBD2 (5 bases each). Trimming removed 6 bases at V and 2 bases at J, with 26 bases between. Looked up from germline, CDR1 is MNHNS and CDR2 is SASEGT. The CDR3 spans 19 residues. CDR3 protein: CASSETGTPAVPPYNEQFF. The DNA for the CDR3 is TGTGCCAGCAGCGAGACCGGGACGCCCGCCGTTCCCCCCTACAATGAGCAGTTCTTC.

The chain recombines TRBV7-2 with TRBJ1-6, with D tentatively TRBD1 (5 bases). Trimming took off 5 bases at V and 7 bases at J, with 15 bases between the two ends. The CDR3 consists of 15 residues. Germline lookup yields CDR1 SGHTA and CDR2 FQGNSA. In DNA form, the CDR3 reads TGTGCCAGCAGCCCACGGCCGGGGGAAAATTCACCCCTCCACTTT. Translated, it gives CASSPRPGENSPLHF.

This clonotype was observed many times. V gene TRBV4-1 combines with J gene TRBJ1-4, with D perhaps TRBD1 (5 bases). The V gene lost 1 base and the J gene lost 0 bases, with 12 bases spanning the gap. The CDR3 has 17 residues. Germline loops: CDR1 MGHRA, CDR2 YSYEKL. For the CDR3, the DNA is TGCGCCAGCAGCCAAGGTCTGATAGGGGCAACTAATGAAAAACTGTTTTTT. Amino acids: CASSQGLIGATNEKLFF.

V is TRBV7-9 and J is TRBJ2-1, with 7 bases aligning to TRBD2. There are 12 residues in the CDR3. The V segment lost 5 bases and the J segment 7 bases; nucleotides outside the gene matches: 2. The V gene's germline CDR1 is SEHNR and CDR2 FQNEAQ (reference sequence). CDR3: CASSRTSNEQFF. In DNA, the CDR3 is TGTGCCAGCAGCCGGACTAGTAATGAGCAGTTCTTC.

The chain links TRBV12-3 or TRBV12-4 to TRBJ2-2; TRBD1 or TRBD2 may be the D gene (6 bases each). Trimming removed 5 bases at V and 5 bases at J, with 15 bases between. The CDR3 spans 15 residues. Here the CDR3 reads CASSPTGRRTGELFF. CDR3 nucleotide sequence: TGTGCCAGCAGTCCAACAGGGAGGAGGACCGGGGAGCTGTTTTTT.

The chain links TRBV4-3 to TRBJ2-2; D may be TRBD1 (5 bases). Germline V gene sequence: CDR1 LGHNA, CDR2 YSLEER. The CDR3 extends over 16 amino acids. V lost 0 bases, J lost 0 bases, and 8 bases lay in between. The CDR3 DNA follows: TGCGCCAGCAGCCAAGAACACAGGACGAACACCGGGGAGCTGTTTTTT. It encodes CASSQEHRTNTGELFF.

The gene calls are TRBV12-3 or TRBV12-4 and TRBJ2-3; TRBD2 agrees at 7 bases. The trim removed 6 bases at V and 6 bases at J, leaving 9 bases unmatched. The CDR3 has 14 amino acids. CDR3 bases: TGTGCCAGCAGCAGCGGGATTTTTACTGATACGCAGTATTTT. Its translation is CASSSGIFTDTQYF.

This clonotype turned up a few times. The V gene is TRBV20-1, the J gene TRBJ1-2; 7 nucleotides match TRBD1. V trimming: 3 bases; J trimming: 3 bases; junction bases outside the gene matches: 4. CDR3 length: 13 amino acids. Per germline, CDR1 DFQATT and CDR2 SNEGSKA (reference sequence). CDR3 coding DNA: TGCAGTGCTAGTTTCAGGGGGGACTATGGCTACACCTTC. Translated, it gives CSASFRGDYGYTF.

The chain joins TRBV30 to TRBJ1-2; D remains ambiguous. The germline CDR1 and CDR2 sequences are GTSNPN and SVGIG (reference sequence). CDR3 length equals 14 residues. With 2 bases removed from V and 8 bases from J, the gap between germline ends came to 18 bases. The CDR3 DNA sequence: TGTGCCTGGAGTACCCGAGTTTTTTCGGCAGGCTACACCTTC. Its translation is CAWSTRVFSAGYTF. Variable domain in full (rest from reference TRBV30 and TRBJ1-2): SQTIHQWPATLVQPVGSPLSLECTVEGTSNPNLYWYRQAAGRGLQLLFYSVGIGQISSEVPQNLSASRPQDRQFILSSKKLLLSDSGFYLCAWSTRVFSAGYTFGSGTRLTVV.

The chain couples TRBV7-2 to TRBJ2-3, with a possible D match to TRBD1 (6 bases). Trimming took 0 bases from V and 3 from J, leaving 10 bases between them. Germline CDR1 SGHTA, CDR2 FQGNSA. This CDR3 spans 15 amino acids. The CDR3 loop is CASSLAGAGTDTQYF. CDR3 coding DNA: TGTGCCAGCAGCTTAGCGGGGGCCGGGACAGATACGCAGTATTTT.

The rearrangement joins TRBV20-1 to TRBJ2-3; TRBD2 matches at 7 bases. The length of the CDR3 is 15 residues. CDR1 is DFQATT, CDR2 SNEGSKA, per germline (reference sequence). J lost 2 bases, V lost 6 bases, and 11 bases had no gene match. For the CDR3, the DNA is TGCAGTGCCCCCCCCTTGCGGGAGCTCACAGATACGCAGTATTTT. It is translated as CSAPPLRELTDTQYF.

The genes are TRBV4-3 and TRBJ2-7; 7 positions match TRBD1. Germline assignment: CDR1 LGHNA and CDR2 YSLEER. The trim removed 0 bases at V and 5 bases at J, leaving 7 bases unmatched. The length of the CDR3 is 15 residues. Here the CDR3 DNA reads TGCGCCAGCAGCCAAGAGGACAGGATCATCGACGAGCAGTACTTC. Protein sequence: CASSQEDRIIDEQYF.

The rearrangement links TRBV12-3 or TRBV12-4 to TRBJ1-2; 7 bases agree with TRBD1. V was pared by 4 bases and J by 4 bases, with 3 bases of the junction left unmatched. The CDR3 contains 13 residues. CDR3 DNA: TGTGCCAGCAGTTCAGGGGGAGGCTATGGCTACACCTTC. Translating gives CASSSGGGYGYTF.

The V call is TRBV29-1, the J call TRBJ2-1; D gene uncertain. This CDR3 is built from 14 residues. CDR1 is SQVTM, CDR2 ANQGSEA, per germline. Trimming stripped 7 bases from V and 5 bases from J, with 18 bases between. The CDR3 DNA follows: TGCAGCGCCCTTCACCAAGAAGTCCACAATGAGCAGTTCTTC. Its translation: CSALHQEVHNEQFF.

The chain recombines TRBV6-5 with TRBJ2-7; tentative D call: TRBD2 (5 bases). The CDR3 is 14 amino acids. Germline V lookup: CDR1 MNHEY, CDR2 SVGAGI. Trimming removed 6 bases from V and 2 bases from J, with 14 bases in between. The CDR3 region is CASSFFEGTYEQYF. In nucleotides, the CDR3 is TGTGCCAGCAGCTTCTTCGAGGGAACCTACGAGCAGTACTTC.

J is TRBJ2-4 and V is TRBV10-3, with no clear D. Trimming left V 0 bases short and J 3 bases short, with 15 bases between. CDR3 length: 17 residues. Looked up from germline, CDR1 is ENHRY and CDR2 is SYGVKD. For the CDR3, the DNA is TGTGCCATCAGTGAGTCTGGGCCGGTATTGGTCAAAAACATTCAGTACTTC. This translates into CAISESGPVLVKNIQYF.

This clonotype was detected many times. The genes are TRBV16 and TRBJ1-5; unclear D gene. CDR1 and CDR2 (germline): KGHSY, FQNENV. This CDR3 contains 16 residues. V was pared by 0 bases and J by 0 bases, with 9 bases between. The CDR3 reads CASSQSRRNSNQPQHF. The DNA of the CDR3 is TGTGCCAGCAGCCAATCTCGCCGAAATAGCAATCAGCCCCAGCATTTT.

This clonotype occurred many times. This chain connects TRBV27 to TRBJ2-5; 12 bases line up with TRBD2. The V and J ends lost 6 bases and 3 bases, in that order; junction bases with no gene match: 2. This CDR3 is 14 amino acids long. Per the germline V gene, CDR1 is MNHEY and CDR2 is SMNVEV (reference sequence). Written as DNA, the CDR3 is TGTGCCAGCAGCAGACTAGCGGGGGAAGAGACCCAGTACTTC. Encoded protein: CASSRLAGEETQYF.

The chain links TRBV6-5 to TRBJ2-3; D perhaps matches TRBD2 (7 bases). This CDR3 is built from 17 residues. Between the trimmed V and J ends, which lost 3 bases and 2 bases, there was a span of 18 bases. The germline CDR1 and CDR2 sequences are MNHEY and SVGAGI. The CDR3 region is CASSYDPSGGNTDTQYF. CDR3 nucleotides: TGTGCCAGCAGTTATGATCCATCGGGGGGCAACACAGATACGCAGTATTTT.

The rearrangement joins TRBV5-1 to TRBJ1-2; D is ambiguous. Trimming took 0 bases from V and 4 from J, leaving 19 bases between them. The CDR3 sequence is 17 residues long. Per the germline V gene, CDR1 is SGHRS and CDR2 is YFSETQ. The CDR3 DNA follows: TGCGCCAGCAGCTTGGTTAAAGGAACAATACCCCCCTATGGCTACACCTTC. Its translation is CASSLVKGTIPPYGYTF.

The V gene is TRBV11-2, the J gene TRBJ2-1; 10 bases agree with TRBD2. This CDR3 comprises 17 residues. V lost 3 bases to trimming and J lost 4 bases; unmatched junction nucleotides: 9. Germline loops: CDR1 SGHAT, CDR2 FQNNGV. CDR3 nucleotide sequence: TGTGCCAGCAGCTTGTTAGCGAAGACTAGCGGGTACAATGAGCAGTTCTTC. Its translation is CASSLLAKTSGYNEQFF.

The V and J genes are TRBV28 and TRBJ2-5, with 9 bases identical to TRBD1. The ends lost 7 bases at V and 5 bases at J; junction bases unmatched: 2. The CDR3 is 12 residues long. Germline CDR1 and CDR2: MDHEN and SYDVKM. The CDR3 here is CASNGQGETQYF. As DNA, the CDR3 is TGTGCCAGCAATGGACAGGGGGAGACCCAGTACTTC.

This clonotype was recorded many times. The chain links TRBV7-2 to TRBJ1-2; D perhaps matches TRBD1 (5 bases). This CDR3 is built from 12 residues. CDR1 SGHTA and CDR2 FQGNSA come from the germline V gene. The V and J ends lost 4 bases and 13 bases respectively, with 16 bases between them. Here the CDR3 DNA reads TGTGCCAGCAGCTCCGGGACGTCGAGCTGCACCTTC. Translating it yields CASSSGTSSCTF.

The chain recombines TRBV12-3 or TRBV12-4 with TRBJ1-2, with a tentative D call TRBD1 (5 bases). The CDR3 is 14 residues long. Trimming took 6 bases from V and 3 from J, leaving 14 bases between them. The CDR3 DNA reads as TGTGCCAGCAGCGTCATGGGGGTTGACTATGGCTACACCTTC. This translates into CASSVMGVDYGYTF.